This is a list of T cell receptor beta chains from one sample in a study of early T cells in non-severe SARS-CoV-2 infection. TCRdb recomputed calls from the 5' RACE reads with MiXCR, one row per CDR3 protein. This sample yields around 57,000 distinct CDR3 sequences, of which roughly 10% are seen a single time; around 1.8% belongs to the top ten. Sequencing was carried out using whole blood. The receptors derive from an adult who was a healthcare worker with PCR-confirmed SARS-CoV-2 infection or an uninfected control (not recorded which). The CDR3 runs from the conserved cysteine through the conserved F or W. The order of the fields is CDR3 protein, CDR3 DNA, D gene, V gene, J gene, clone size. A D gene is named only where the DNA matches it firmly. Not all rows give a size; the values are once, few, many and, for expanded clones, a class.

CASSLGLYEQYF	TGTGCCAGCAGCTTAGGTCTTTACGAGCAGTACTTC	.	TRBV11-1	TRBJ2-7	.
CASSLDRVTEAFF	TGTGCCAGCAGCTTAGATCGTGTGACTGAAGCTTTCTTT	.	TRBV11-3	TRBJ1-1	many
CASTRGSGELFF	TGTGCCAGCACGCGGGGGTCCGGGGAGCTGTTTTTT	TRBD2	TRBV6-5	TRBJ2-2	.
CASSVVGDRANSPLHF	TGTGCCAGCAGCGTAGTGGGGGACAGGGCGAATTCACCCCTCCACTTT	TRBD1	TRBV9	TRBJ1-6	.
CASSLGTVNTEAFF	TGCGCCAGCAGCTTGGGGACGGTGAACACTGAAGCTTTCTTT	.	TRBV5-1	TRBJ1-1	many
CSVEETGKREAFF	TGCAGCGTTGAAGAGACAGGTAAACGTGAAGCTTTCTTT	.	TRBV29-1	TRBJ1-1	.
CSARDGGFRETQYF	TGCAGTGCTAGAGATGGGGGCTTTCGGGAGACCCAGTACTTC	.	TRBV20-1	TRBJ2-5	many
CASSLAGMTDTQYF	TGCGCCAGCAGTCTAGCGGGGATGACAGATACGCAGTATTTT	TRBD2	TRBV4-3	TRBJ2-3	many
CASGPVGPGAFF	TGCGCCAGCGGCCCGGTGGGGCCCGGGGCTTTCTTT	.	TRBV10-1	TRBJ1-1	many
CASSYEGQYNSPLHF	TGTGCCAGCAGTTACGAGGGACAATATAATTCACCCCTCCACTTT	.	TRBV6-5	TRBJ1-6	.
CASSPGPRTTDTQYF	TGTGCCAGCAGCCCCGGTCCTAGGACCACAGATACGCAGTATTTT	.	TRBV5-4	TRBJ2-3	few
CASSHLDGEQYF	TGTGCTAGCAGCCACCTAGATGGCGAGCAGTACTTC	.	TRBV7-7	TRBJ2-7	.
CAWSMQATYEQYF	TGTGCCTGGAGTATGCAGGCGACCTACGAGCAGTACTTC	.	TRBV30	TRBJ2-7	many
CASSQPQGTTYGYTF	TGTGCCAGCAGCCAGCCGCAGGGGACTACTTATGGCTACACCTTC	.	TRBV3-1	TRBJ1-2	many
CATSRGLAGTDTQYF	TGTGCCACCAGCAGAGGACTAGCGGGCACAGATACGCAGTATTTT	TRBD2	TRBV15	TRBJ2-3	many
CSVRAGGLGEQYF	TGCAGCGTGCGAGCGGGGGGGCTGGGGGAGCAGTACTTC	TRBD2	TRBV29-1	TRBJ2-7	many
CATSSYTVQETQYF	TGTGCCACCAGCAGTTACACAGTACAAGAGACCCAGTACTTC	.	TRBV15	TRBJ2-5	.
CASREAGGAYEQYF	TGTGCCAGCAGAGAAGCGGGGGGCGCCTACGAGCAGTACTTC	TRBD2	TRBV12-3/TRBV12-4	TRBJ2-7	.
CATSDGRDAITDTQYF	TGTGCCACCAGTGATGGCCGGGACGCGATCACAGATACGCAGTATTTT	.	TRBV24-1	TRBJ2-3	many
CASSLGLHPYNEQFF	TGTGCCAGCAGCTTAGGTTTACACCCCTACAATGAGCAGTTCTTC	.	TRBV7-2	TRBJ2-1	many
CASSLARNTDTQYF	TGTGCCAGCAGCTTGGCGAGGAACACAGATACGCAGTATTTT	.	TRBV7-2	TRBJ2-3	few
CASSSSGGNSPLHF	TGTGCCAGCAGCTCCTCAGGGGGTAATTCACCCCTCCACTTT	TRBD1	TRBV7-3	TRBJ1-6	few
CASSRPRGTGANVLTF	TGTGCCAGCAGCCGACCGAGGGGTACTGGGGCCAACGTCCTGACTTTC	.	TRBV12-3/TRBV12-4	TRBJ2-6	many
CASSEKRGPLETQYF	TGCGCCAGCAGTGAAAAGCGGGGGCCCCTTGAGACCCAGTACTTC	TRBD2	TRBV10-1	TRBJ2-5	many
CASSLATAGYNEQFF	TGTGCCAGCAGCTTAGCAACCGCGGGGTACAATGAGCAGTTCTTC	.	TRBV7-2	TRBJ2-1	few
CSARVFATNEKLFF	TGCAGTGCTAGAGTTTTTGCAACTAATGAAAAACTGTTTTTT	.	TRBV20-1	TRBJ1-4	.
CSGQGASDTQYF	TGCAGCGGTCAGGGGGCTTCAGATACGCAGTATTTT	TRBD1	TRBV29-1	TRBJ2-3	.
CASSHDSEYGYTF	TGCGCCAGCAGCCATGACAGCGAGTATGGCTACACCTTC	.	TRBV5-1	TRBJ1-2	.
CASSLEGRSSGNTIYF	TGCGCCAGCAGCTTGGAAGGGCGGAGCTCTGGAAACACCATATATTTT	.	TRBV5-1	TRBJ1-3	many
CASSQDEETQYF	TGTGCCAGCAGCCAAGATGAGGAGACCCAGTACTTC	.	TRBV3-1	TRBJ2-5	many
CASSFGTSVDEQYF	TGTGCCAGCAGCTTCGGGACTAGCGTCGACGAGCAGTACTTC	TRBD2	TRBV11-2	TRBJ2-7	.
CASSLGPVGGSTDTQYF	TGTGCCAGCAGCTTAGGGCCCGTGGGGGGGTCCACAGATACGCAGTATTTT	TRBD2	TRBV11-2	TRBJ2-3	few
CASSPGLVYNSPLHF	TGTGCCAGCAGCCCCGGGCTCGTTTATAATTCACCCCTCCACTTT	.	TRBV5-4	TRBJ1-6	.
CASSVERGGRNEQFF	TGTGCCAGCAGCGTTGAGCGGGGGGGCAGGAATGAGCAGTTCTTC	TRBD2	TRBV9	TRBJ2-1	many
CASSDVGVQTKKTQYF	TGTGCCAGCAGCGACGTAGGCGTACAAACTAAAAAGACCCAGTACTTC	.	TRBV6-5	TRBJ2-5	.
CASSRDRDAEAFF	TGTGCCAGCAGCCGCGACAGGGACGCTGAAGCTTTCTTT	TRBD1	TRBV6-2/TRBV6-3	TRBJ1-1	.
CASSLRGAWNEQFF	TGTGCCAGCAGTTTGCGGGGGGCGTGGAATGAGCAGTTCTTC	TRBD2	TRBV6-2/TRBV6-3	TRBJ2-1	many
CASSLRQGDSPLHF	TGTGCCAGCAGCCTACGACAGGGGGACTCACCCCTCCACTTT	TRBD1	TRBV9	TRBJ1-6	many
CASSQGISWRTDTQYF	TGTGCCAGCAGCCAAGGGATTAGTTGGCGCACAGATACGCAGTATTTT	.	TRBV4-2	TRBJ2-3	.
CASSLISQGGNEQFF	TGTGCCAGCAGTTTAATTTCCCAGGGAGGCAATGAGCAGTTCTTC	.	TRBV27	TRBJ2-1	medium-sized